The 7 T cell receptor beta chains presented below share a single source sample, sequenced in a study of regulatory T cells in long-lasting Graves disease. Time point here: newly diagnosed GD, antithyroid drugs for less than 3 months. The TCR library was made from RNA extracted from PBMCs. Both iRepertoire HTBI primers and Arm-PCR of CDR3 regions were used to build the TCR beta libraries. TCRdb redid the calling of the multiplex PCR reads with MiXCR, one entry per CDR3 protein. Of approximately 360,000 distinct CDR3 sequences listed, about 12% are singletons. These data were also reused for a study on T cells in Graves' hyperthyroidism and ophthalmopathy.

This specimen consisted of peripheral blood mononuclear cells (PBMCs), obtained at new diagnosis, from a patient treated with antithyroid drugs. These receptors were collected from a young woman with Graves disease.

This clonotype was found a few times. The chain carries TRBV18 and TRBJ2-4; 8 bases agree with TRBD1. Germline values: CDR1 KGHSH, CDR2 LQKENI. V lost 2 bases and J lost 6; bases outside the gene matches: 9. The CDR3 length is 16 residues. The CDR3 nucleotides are TGTGCCAGCTCACCAAGGACAGGGCTGAGTGGAAACATTCAGTACTTC. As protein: CASSPRTGLSGNIQYF. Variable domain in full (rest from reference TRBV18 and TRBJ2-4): NAGVMQNPRHLVRRRGQEARLRCSPMKGHSHVYWYRQLPEEGLKFMVYLQKENIIDESGMPKERFSAEFPKEGPSILRIQQVVRGDSAAYFCASSPRTGLSGNIQYFGAGTRLSVL.

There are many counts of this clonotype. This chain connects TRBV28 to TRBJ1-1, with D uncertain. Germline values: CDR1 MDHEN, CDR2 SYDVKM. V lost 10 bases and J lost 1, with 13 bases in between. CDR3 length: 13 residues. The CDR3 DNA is TGTGCCACCGGGGAGGACCCGAACACTGAAGCTTTCTTT. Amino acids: CATGEDPNTEAFF.

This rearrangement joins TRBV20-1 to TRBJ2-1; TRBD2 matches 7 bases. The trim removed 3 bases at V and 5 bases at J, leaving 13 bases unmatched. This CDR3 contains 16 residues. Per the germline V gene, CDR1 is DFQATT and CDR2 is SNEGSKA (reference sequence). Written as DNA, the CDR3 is TGCAGTGCTAGGCCGCCGTCGGCGGGAGAAAACAATGAGCAGTTCTTC. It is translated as CSARPPSAGENNEQFF.

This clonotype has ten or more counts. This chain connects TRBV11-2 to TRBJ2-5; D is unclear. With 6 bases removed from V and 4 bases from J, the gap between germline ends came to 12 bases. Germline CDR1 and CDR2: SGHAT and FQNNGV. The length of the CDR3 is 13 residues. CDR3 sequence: CASRTSIGETQYF. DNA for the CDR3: TGTGCCAGCAGAACGTCAATTGGAGAGACCCAGTACTTC.

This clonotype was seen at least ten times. CDR3 loop: CASSFMSNQPQHF. Here the CDR3 DNA reads TGTGCCAGCAGTTTTATGAGCAATCAGCCCCAGCATTTT. The chain is built from TRBV27 and TRBJ1-5; D gene ambiguous. The CDR3 contains 13 residues. Trimming took 3 bases from V and 1 from J, leaving 4 bases between them. Looked up from germline, CDR1 is MNHEY and CDR2 is SMNVEV (reference sequence).

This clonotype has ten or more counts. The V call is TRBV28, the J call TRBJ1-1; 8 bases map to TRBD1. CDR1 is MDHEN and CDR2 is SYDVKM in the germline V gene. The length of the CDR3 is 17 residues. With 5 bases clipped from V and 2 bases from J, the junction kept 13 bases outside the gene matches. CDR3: CASSLIPGTGENTEAFF. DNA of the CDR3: TGTGCCAGCAGTCTAATCCCCGGGACAGGAGAAAACACTGAAGCTTTCTTT.

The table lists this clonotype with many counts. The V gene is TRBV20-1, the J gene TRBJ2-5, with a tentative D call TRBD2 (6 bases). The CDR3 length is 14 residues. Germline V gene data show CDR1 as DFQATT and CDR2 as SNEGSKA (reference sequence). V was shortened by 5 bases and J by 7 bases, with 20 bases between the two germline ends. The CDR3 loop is CSAGNNYPGGTQYF. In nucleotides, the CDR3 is TGCAGTGCTGGAAATAATTACCCCGGGGGGACCCAGTACTTC.